This T cell receptor (beta chain) derives from a study of cytomegalovirus exposure and HLA in healthy donors. Overall study: The same platform as the approximately 670 first-cohort repertoires was used for the 100 to 150 validation repertoires, a later analysis reported. Study results and caveats: Published work reported that the classifier diagnosed cytomegalovirus status with high specificity and sensitivity.

On this clone: Its target is not known.

Sequencing used immunoSEQ multiplex PCR; TCRdb keeps in-frame clones, though not all of them. The profile covers about 110,000 clones, with 88% appearing a single time and 1.8% taken by the ten largest. The donors were in the roughly 130-subject validation cohort, distinct from the roughly 700-subject first cohort. CDR3 length: 16 amino acids. V gave up 7 bases and J gave up 2 bases, with 19 bases separating them. Germline V gene lookup returns CDR1 MNHNY and CDR2 SVGAGI (reference sequence). Sequences were obtained from PBMCs. The chain carries TRBV6-6 and TRBJ2-3, with a tentative D call TRBD2 (6 bases). This sequence originates from a woman between 18 and 30 years old in good health and CMV-seropositive. The chain's CDR3 is CASTRNGGDYTDTQYF. CDR3 bases: TGTGCCAGCACACGAAATGGCGGGGATTACACAGATACGCAGTATTTT.